The T cell receptor beta chain under discussion was sequenced for a study of response to subunit inactivated influenza vaccine. TCRdb analysed the RT-PCR reads with MiXCR anew, one entry per CDR3 protein. The sample includes about half a million distinct CDR3 sequences, around 9.9% seen only once; the top ten take roughly 12%. The sample holds a few counts of this clonotype. V was pared by 7 bases and J by 1 base, with 13 bases between. The CDR3 length is 14 residues. Germline assignment: CDR1 SEHNR and CDR2 FQNEAQ (reference sequence). This TCR derives from a man between 45 and 60 years old who received an inactivated influenza vaccine. The chain joins TRBV7-9 to TRBJ1-1; D is perhaps TRBD1 (5 bases). The source was PBMCs from blood, collected more than 35 days after vaccination. CDR3 loop: CASTEQDGNTEAFF. Here the CDR3 DNA reads TGTGCCAGCACCGAACAGGACGGGAACACTGAAGCTTTCTTT. Full variable domain (missing parts from reference TRBV7-9 and TRBJ1-1): DTGVSQNPRHKITKRGQNVTFRCDPISEHNRLYWYRQTLGQGPEFLTYFQNEAQLEKSRLLSDRFSAERPKGSFSTLEIQRTEQGDSAMYLCASTEQDGNTEAFFGQGTRLTVV.